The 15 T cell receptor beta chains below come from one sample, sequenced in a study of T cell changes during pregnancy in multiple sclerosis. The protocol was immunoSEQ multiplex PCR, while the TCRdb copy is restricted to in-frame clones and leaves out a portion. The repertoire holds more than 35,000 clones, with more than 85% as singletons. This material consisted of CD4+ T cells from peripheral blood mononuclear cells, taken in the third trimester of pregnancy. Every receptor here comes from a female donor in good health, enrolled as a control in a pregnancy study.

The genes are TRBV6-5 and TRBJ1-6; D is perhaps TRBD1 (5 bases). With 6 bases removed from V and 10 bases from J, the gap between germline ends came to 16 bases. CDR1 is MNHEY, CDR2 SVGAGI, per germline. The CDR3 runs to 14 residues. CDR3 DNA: TGTGCCAGCAGGGTAAGGGGCGAGGAATCACCCCTCCACTTT. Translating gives CASRVRGEESPLHF.

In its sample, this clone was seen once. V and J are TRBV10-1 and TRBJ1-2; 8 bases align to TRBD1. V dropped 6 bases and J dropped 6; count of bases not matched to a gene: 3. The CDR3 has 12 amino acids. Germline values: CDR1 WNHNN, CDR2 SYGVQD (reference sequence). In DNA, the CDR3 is TGCGCCAGCAGACAGGGGGGCGATGGCTACACCTTC. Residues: CASRQGGDGYTF.

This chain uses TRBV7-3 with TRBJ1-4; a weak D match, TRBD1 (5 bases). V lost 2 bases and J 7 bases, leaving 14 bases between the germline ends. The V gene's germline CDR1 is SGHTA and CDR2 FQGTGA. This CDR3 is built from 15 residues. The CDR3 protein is CASSLYAGRSEKLFF. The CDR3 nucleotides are TGTGCCAGCAGCTTATATGCAGGGCGGAGTGAAAAACTGTTTTTT.

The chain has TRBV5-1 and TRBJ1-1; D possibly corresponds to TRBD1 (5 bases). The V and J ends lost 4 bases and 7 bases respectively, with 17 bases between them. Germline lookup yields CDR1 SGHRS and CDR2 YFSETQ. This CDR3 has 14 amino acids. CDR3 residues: CASSRRFDSLEAFF. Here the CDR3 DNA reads TGCGCCAGCAGCCGTCGGTTCGACAGCCTTGAAGCTTTCTTT.

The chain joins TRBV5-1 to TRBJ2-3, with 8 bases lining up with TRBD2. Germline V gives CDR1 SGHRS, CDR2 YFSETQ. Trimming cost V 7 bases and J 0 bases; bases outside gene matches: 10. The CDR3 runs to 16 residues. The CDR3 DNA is TGCGCCAGCGGGACTAGTGGCGCCTCTAGCACAGATACGCAGTATTTT. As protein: CASGTSGASSTDTQYF.

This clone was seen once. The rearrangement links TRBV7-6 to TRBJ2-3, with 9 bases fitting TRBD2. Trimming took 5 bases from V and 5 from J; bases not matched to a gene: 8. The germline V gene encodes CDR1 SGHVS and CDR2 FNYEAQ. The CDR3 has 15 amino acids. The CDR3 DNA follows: TGTGCCAGCAGCCCCCGCGGGGGGGCTAGAGATACGCAGTATTTT. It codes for CASSPRGGARDTQYF.

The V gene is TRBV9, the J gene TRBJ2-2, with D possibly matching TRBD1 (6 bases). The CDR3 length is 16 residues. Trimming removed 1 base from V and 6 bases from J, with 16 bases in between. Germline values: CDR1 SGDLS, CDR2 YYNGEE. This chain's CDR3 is CASSVQGTIVSGELFF. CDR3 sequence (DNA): TGTGCCAGCAGCGTACAAGGGACAATAGTGTCCGGGGAGCTGTTTTTT.

The CDR3 loop is CASSGNLAPSTDTQYF. CDR3 sequence (DNA): TGTGCCAGCAGCGGGAACCTAGCGCCTAGCACAGATACGCAGTATTTT. The V call is TRBV5-6, the J call TRBJ2-3, with D possibly TRBD2 on 6 matching bases. The CDR3 extends over 16 amino acids. The germline V gene has CDR1 SGHDT and CDR2 YYEEEE. Trimming cost V 4 bases and J 0 bases, with 15 bases left between them. The whole variable domain, filled in from reference TRBV5-6 and TRBJ2-3, reads DAGVTQSPTHLIKTRGQQVTLRCSPKSGHDTVSWYQQALGQGPQFIFQYYEEEERQRGNFPDRFSGHQFPNYSSELNVNALLLGDSALYLCASSGNLAPSTDTQYFGPGTRLTVL.

The CDR3 region is CASSKSGDRDNQPQHF. The CDR3 region has the DNA TGCGCCAGCAGCAAGAGTGGGGACAGGGACAATCAGCCCCAGCATTTT. The chain combines TRBV4-1 with TRBJ1-5; 9 nucleotides agree with TRBD1. Germline V lookup: CDR1 MGHRA, CDR2 YSYEKL. Unmatched junction bases numbered 8, after V lost 5 bases and J lost 3 bases. This CDR3 region has 16 residues.

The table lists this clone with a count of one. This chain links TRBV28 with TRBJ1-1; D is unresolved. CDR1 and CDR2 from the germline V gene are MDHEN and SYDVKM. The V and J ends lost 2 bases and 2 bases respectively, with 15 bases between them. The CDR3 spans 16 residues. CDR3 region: CASSLTHLRQNTEAFF. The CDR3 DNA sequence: TGTGCCAGCAGTTTAACCCACCTGCGACAAAACACTGAAGCTTTCTTT.

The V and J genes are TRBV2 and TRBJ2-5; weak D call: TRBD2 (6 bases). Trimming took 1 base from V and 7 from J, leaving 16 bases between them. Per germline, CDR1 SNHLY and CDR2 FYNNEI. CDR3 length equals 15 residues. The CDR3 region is CASSEGGGVGGTQYF. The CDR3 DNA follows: TGTGCCAGCAGTGAAGGGGGCGGGGTAGGCGGGACCCAGTACTTC.

The CDR3 bases are TGCGCCAGCAGCCAACCGGGACAGGCGCCGTTCTTC. It is translated as CASSQPGQAPFF. V and J are TRBV4-1 and TRBJ2-1; 8 bases fit TRBD1. Looked up from germline, CDR1 is MGHRA and CDR2 is YSYEKL. The CDR3 is 12 residues long. The V and J ends lost 2 bases and 15 bases, in that order; junction bases with no gene match: 6.

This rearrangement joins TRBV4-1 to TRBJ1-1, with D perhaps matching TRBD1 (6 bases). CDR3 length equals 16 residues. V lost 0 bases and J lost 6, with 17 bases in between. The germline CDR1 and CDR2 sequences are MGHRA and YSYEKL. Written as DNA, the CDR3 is TGCGCCAGCAGCCAAGAGGGGGGGGGCGCGAGGGCTGAAGCTTTCTTT. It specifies CASSQEGGGARAEAFF.

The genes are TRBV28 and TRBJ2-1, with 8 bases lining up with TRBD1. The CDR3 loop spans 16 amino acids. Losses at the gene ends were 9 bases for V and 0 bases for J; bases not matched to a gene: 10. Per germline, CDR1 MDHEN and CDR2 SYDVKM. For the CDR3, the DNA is TGTGCCAGTCTAGGGCAGGGGGCGAGCTCCTACAATGAGCAGTTCTTC. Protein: CASLGQGASSYNEQFF. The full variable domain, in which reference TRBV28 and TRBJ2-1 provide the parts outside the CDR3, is DVKVTQSSRYLVKRTGEKVFLECVQDMDHENMFWYRQDPGLGLRLIYFSYDVKMKEKGDIPEGYSVSREKKERFSLILESASTNQTSMYLCASLGQGASSYNEQFFGPGTRLTVL.

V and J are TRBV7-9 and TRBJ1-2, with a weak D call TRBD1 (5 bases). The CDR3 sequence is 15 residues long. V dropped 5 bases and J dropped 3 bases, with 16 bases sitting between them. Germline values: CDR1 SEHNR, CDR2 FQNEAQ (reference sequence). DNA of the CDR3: TGTGCCAGCAGCCCCGGAGGGTGGGACGACTATGGCTACACCTTC. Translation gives CASSPGGWDDYGYTF.